Listed below are T cell receptor beta chains from one sample, sequenced in a study of tumor and adjacent non-tumor tissue in lung cancer. TCRdb re-analysed the multiplex PCR reads in MiXCR, keeping a single row per CDR3 protein. The table shows about 110,000 distinct CDR3 sequences, with over 70% occurring only once. The sequencing input was lung tumor tissue. The receptors derive from a man aged 65 to 85 with non-small cell lung cancer. Each CDR3 is given with its conserved first and last residue. A D gene is named only where the DNA matches it firmly. Clone size is stated in some rows and not others, as once, few, many or a class when expanded.

CDR3nt,CDR3aa,j_gene,v_gene,d_gene,abundance
TGTACCAGCAGCTTGGGAGTCCTCAGCACAGATACACAGTATTTT,CTSSLGVLSTDTQYF,TRBJ2-3,TRBV5-4,-,-
TGTGCCAGCAGCCCGTCGTGGGGGTCCGACGAGCAGTACTTC,CASSPSWGSDEQYF,TRBJ2-7,TRBV11-3,-,many
TGTGCCAGCAGGGGCGGTGGGGGCATAGATACGCAGTATTTT,CASRGGGGIDTQYF,TRBJ2-3,TRBV12-3/TRBV12-4,-,once
TGTGGCAGCAGTGGAGCACAGGGAACAAGGGAGCACTACTTC,CGSSGAQGTREHYF,TRBJ2-7,TRBV6-1,-,-
TGTGCCAGTAGCAGAATCGACAGAGCTAGCTATGGTTACACCTTC,CASSRIDRASYGYTF,TRBJ1-2,TRBV5-6,-,-
TGTGCCAACTGTTACTGGCAGAACCCTATGAACACTGAAGCTTTCTTT,CANCYWQNPMNTEAFF,TRBJ1-1,TRBV6-5,-,-
TGTGCTAGCAGTTTAGATTGGGGGGGACTGTACTACGAGCAGTTCTTC,CASSLDWGGLYYEQFF,TRBJ2-1,TRBV12-3/TRBV12-4,TRBD2,-
TGTGCCCGCACCCCCGGGACAGGGGGCTGTAATTCACCCCTCCACTTT,CARTPGTGGCNSPLHF,TRBJ1-6,TRBV12-3/TRBV12-4,TRBD1,-
TGTGCGAGCAGCCTCCCCGCCGTGACACCAACCTACGAGCAGTACTTC,CASSLPAVTPTYEQYF,TRBJ2-7,TRBV11-2,-,-
TGCGCCAGCAGCCAAGATCTGAGGGGGAGGGACACTAAAGCTTTCTTT,CASSQDLRGRDTKAFF,TRBJ1-1,TRBV4-1,-,-
TGCATCGCCTGTGGGACGAACCCCGAGCAGTATTTC,CIACGTNPEQYF,TRBJ2-7,TRBV29-1,-,-
TGCGCCAGCAGCCAAGACACAGAGGGAGCTGAATACTATGAGCAGTTCTTC,CASSQDTEGAEYYEQFF,TRBJ2-1,TRBV4-3,-,-
TGTGCCAACAGTTGCCGGCTGACCTACAAGCAGTACTTC,CANSCRLTYKQYF,TRBJ2-7,TRBV6-5,-,-
TGCAGCGTGTTGTATTCTTTTGGGGGCTTTTACGAGCAGTACTTC,CSVLYSFGGFYEQYF,TRBJ2-7,TRBV29-1,-,many
-,CASSLDSQSGSCFF,TRBJ2-2,TRBV11-2,-,-
TGCAGCGTTGAAGTGTCGTCCGCGCTAGTCAAAAACATTCAGTACTTC,CSVEVSSALVKNIQYF,TRBJ2-4,TRBV29-1,-,-
TGCGCCAGCAGCCAAGATTTAGGGGCTGGGAATGAGCAGTTCTTC,CASSQDLGAGNEQFF,TRBJ2-1,TRBV4-3,-,medium-sized
TGTGCCAGCAGTTTTTGGGGGGGGGGGGAGGCCGGGTCCTACGAACAATACTTC,CASSFWGGGEAGSYEQYF,TRBJ2-7,TRBV12-3/TRBV12-4,TRBD2,-
TGCGCCAGGAACCAAGATTCCCGGGATCATGACAATGAGCAGTTCTTC,CARNQDSRDHDNEQFF,TRBJ2-1,TRBV4-3,-,-
TGCGCCTGCAGCCGAGACCCAGCGGGAGCTGAATACAATGATCAGTTCTTC,CACSRDPAGAEYNDQFF,TRBJ2-1,TRBV4-3,TRBD2,-
TGCCCCAGCAGCCAAGAGGTTCATAGCGGGACAGATACGCAATATTTT,CPSSQEVHSGTDTQYF,TRBJ2-3,TRBV4-1,-,-
TGTGCCATCAGTACCGGAAATTTCTACGAGCAGTACTTC,CAISTGNFYEQYF,TRBJ2-7,TRBV10-3,-,many
TGTGCCAGCAGTTACTGGACAGGGGACCACTTC,CASSYWTGDHF,TRBJ2-7,TRBV6-5,TRBD1,once
TGCGCCAGCAGCCAAGCCCGTAACTCAAAAGGACTAGCGGGAGGCTCCTACGAGCAGTACTTC,CASSQARNSKGLAGGSYEQYF,TRBJ2-7,TRBV4-3,TRBD2,many
TGCAGCGTACAAGGATTCTCGGCTCATACCTACTTC,CSVQGFSAHTYF,TRBJ2-5,TRBV29-1,-,-
TGTGCCAGCAGCCTGGGCGGGGACTACAATGAGCAGTTCTTC,CASSLGGDYNEQFF,TRBJ2-1,TRBV5-4,-,many
TGCAGCGTTCAAACCCCGAGAAGCGACTATGGCTACACCTTC,CSVQTPRSDYGYTF,TRBJ1-2,TRBV29-1,-,few
TGTGCCATCACTGACGGAGATGGGCGTCCCTACAATGAGCTGTTCTTC,CAITDGDGRPYNELFF,TRBJ2-1,TRBV10-3,-,-